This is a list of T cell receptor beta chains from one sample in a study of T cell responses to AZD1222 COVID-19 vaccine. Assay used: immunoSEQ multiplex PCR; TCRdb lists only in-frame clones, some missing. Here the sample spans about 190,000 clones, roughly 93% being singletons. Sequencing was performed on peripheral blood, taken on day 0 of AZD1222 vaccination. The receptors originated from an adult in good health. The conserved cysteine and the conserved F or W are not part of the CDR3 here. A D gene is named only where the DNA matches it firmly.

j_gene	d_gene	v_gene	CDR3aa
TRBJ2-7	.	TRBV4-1	ASSQRDKTYEQY
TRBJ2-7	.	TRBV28	ASSRHHMIGRLPEQY
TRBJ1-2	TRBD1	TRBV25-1	ASSFGQADGYT
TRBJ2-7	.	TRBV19	ASSLQGGGIEQY
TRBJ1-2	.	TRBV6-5	ASSYRTDGFYGYT
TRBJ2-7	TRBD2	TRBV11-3	ASSSTSGRAHEQY
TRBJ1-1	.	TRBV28	ASSLLGPVEAF
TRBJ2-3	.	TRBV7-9	ASSLSTDTQY
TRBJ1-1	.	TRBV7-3	ASSRAGMGENTEAF
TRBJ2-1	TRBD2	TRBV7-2	ASSSQRTSRGSYNEQF
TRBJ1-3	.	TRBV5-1	ASSLRGSFGNTIY
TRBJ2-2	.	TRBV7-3	ASSPLKGSPGELF
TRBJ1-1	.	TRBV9	ASSVAGLSNTEAF
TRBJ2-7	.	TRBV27	ASSPTLGPLSYEQY
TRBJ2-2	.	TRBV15	ATSREPGGLTGELF
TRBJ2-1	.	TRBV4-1	ASSRAQGGEQF